This T cell receptor beta chain was retrieved from a study of response to subunit inactivated influenza vaccine. The CDR3 loop spans 15 amino acids. CDR1 is SSHAT, CDR2 FNYEAQ, per germline (reference sequence). Germline trimming cut 1 base from V and 7 bases from J; bases unmatched to any gene: 5. TCRdb ran MiXCR on the RT-PCR reads and lists one entry per CDR3 protein. Counted here are a few hundred thousand distinct CDR3 sequences, around 10% occurring once; the ten biggest clones make up roughly 11%. Another study also made use of these data, one on T cells expressing NK-cell markers. From that paper: It was by 5'RACE template switching with UMIs that TCR beta cDNA was made. The TCR beta repertoires originated in sorted CD3+CD56+NKG2C+, CD3+CD56+NKG2C- and CD3+CD56-NKG2C+ T cells. Out of eight donors sequenced, seven tested HCMV-seropositive and the remaining one seronegative. In a handful of donors, these clonotypes also led the CD3+CD56-NKG2C+ fraction.

This specimen consisted of PBMCs from blood, obtained on the day of vaccination. The rearrangement uses TRBV7-7 and TRBJ2-1; 9 positions agree with TRBD2. The TCR sequence derives from a man between 45 and 60 years old who received an inactivated influenza vaccine. The chain's CDR3 is CASSLGGSGSNEQFF. In DNA, the CDR3 is TGTGCCAGCAGCTTAGGGGGTAGCGGGAGTAATGAGCAGTTCTTC. Based on the CDR3 plus reference TRBV7-7 and TRBJ2-1, the full variable domain is GAGVSQSPRYKVTKRGQDVTLRCDPISSHATLYWYQQALGQGPEFLTYFNYEAQPDKSGLPSDRFSAERPEGSISTLTIQRTEQRDSAMYRCASSLGGSGSNEQFFGPGTRLTVL.